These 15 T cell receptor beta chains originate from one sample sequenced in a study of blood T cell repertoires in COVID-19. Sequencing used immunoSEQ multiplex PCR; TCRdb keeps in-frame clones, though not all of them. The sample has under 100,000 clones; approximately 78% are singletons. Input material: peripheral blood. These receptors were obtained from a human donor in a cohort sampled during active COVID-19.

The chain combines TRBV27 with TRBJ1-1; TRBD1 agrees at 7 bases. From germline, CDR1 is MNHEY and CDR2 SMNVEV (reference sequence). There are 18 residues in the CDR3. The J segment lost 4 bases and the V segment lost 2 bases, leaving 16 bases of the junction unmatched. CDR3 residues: CASSLGHRGLGRSTEAFF. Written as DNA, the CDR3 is TGTGCCAGCAGTTTAGGACACAGGGGATTGGGGAGAAGCACTGAAGCTTTCTTT.

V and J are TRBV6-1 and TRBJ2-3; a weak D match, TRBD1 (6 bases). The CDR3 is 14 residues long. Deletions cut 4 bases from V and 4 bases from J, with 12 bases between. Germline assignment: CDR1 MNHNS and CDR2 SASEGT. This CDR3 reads CASSGQARADTQYF. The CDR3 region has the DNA TGTGCCAGCAGTGGACAGGCGAGGGCAGATACGCAGTATTTT.

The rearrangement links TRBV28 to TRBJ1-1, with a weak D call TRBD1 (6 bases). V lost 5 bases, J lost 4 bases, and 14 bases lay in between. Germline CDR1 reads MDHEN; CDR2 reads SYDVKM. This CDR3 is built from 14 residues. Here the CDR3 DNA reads TGTGCCAGCAGTAAAGGGGGTGTGAGCACTGAAGCTTTCTTT. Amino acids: CASSKGGVSTEAFF.

DNA of the CDR3: TGTGCCAGCAGCTTGGAGAGGGTCTCACCCCTCCACTTT. This sequence encodes CASSLERVSPLHF. The chain combines TRBV5-4 with TRBJ1-6; the D is unclear. The CDR3 has 13 amino acids. Germline CDR1 and CDR2: SGHNT and YYREEE (reference sequence). V was shortened by 0 bases and J by 10 bases, with 8 bases between the two germline ends. Complete variable domain (other parts from reference TRBV5-4 and TRBJ1-6): ETGVTQSPTHLIKTRGQQVTLRCSSQSGHNTVSWYQQALGQGPQFIFQYYREEENGRGNFPPRFSGLQFPNYSSELNVNALELDDSALYLCASSLERVSPLHFGNGTRLTVT.

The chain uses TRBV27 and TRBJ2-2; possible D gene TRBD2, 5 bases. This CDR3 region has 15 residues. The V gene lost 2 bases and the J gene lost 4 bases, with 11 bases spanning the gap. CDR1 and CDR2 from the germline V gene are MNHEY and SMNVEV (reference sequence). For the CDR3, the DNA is TGTGCCAGCAGTTTAGGACTTTCGGGCACCGGGGAGCTGTTTTTT. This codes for CASSLGLSGTGELFF.

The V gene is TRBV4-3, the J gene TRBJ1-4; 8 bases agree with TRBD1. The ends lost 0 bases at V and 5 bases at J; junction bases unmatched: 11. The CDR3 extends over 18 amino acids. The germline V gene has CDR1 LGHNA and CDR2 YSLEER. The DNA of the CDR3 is TGCGCCAGCAGCCAAGATTATGCCAGGGGGCGCATAAATGAAAAACTGTTTTTT. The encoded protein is CASSQDYARGRINEKLFF.

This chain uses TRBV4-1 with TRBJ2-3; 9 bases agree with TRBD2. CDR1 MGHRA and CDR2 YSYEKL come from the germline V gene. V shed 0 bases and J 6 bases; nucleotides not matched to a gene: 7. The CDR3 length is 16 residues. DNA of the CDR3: TGCGCCAGCAGCCAAGACTCGCGGGGGGGCCGCGATACGCAGTATTTT. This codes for CASSQDSRGGRDTQYF.

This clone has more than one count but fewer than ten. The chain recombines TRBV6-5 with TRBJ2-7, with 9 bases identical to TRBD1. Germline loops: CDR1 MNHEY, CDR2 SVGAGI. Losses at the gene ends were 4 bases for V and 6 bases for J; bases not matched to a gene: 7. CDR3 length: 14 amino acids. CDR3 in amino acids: CASSSTGTGSEQYF. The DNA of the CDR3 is TGTGCCAGCAGTTCAACCGGGACAGGGAGCGAGCAGTACTTC.

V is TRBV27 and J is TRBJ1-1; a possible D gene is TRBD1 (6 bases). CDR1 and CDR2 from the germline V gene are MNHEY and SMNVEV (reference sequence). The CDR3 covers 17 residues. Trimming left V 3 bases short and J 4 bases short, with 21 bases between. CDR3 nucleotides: TGTGCCAGCAGTTTTCTCCTACAGGGAATCGACCTCACTGAAGCTTTCTTT. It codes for CASSFLLQGIDLTEAFF.

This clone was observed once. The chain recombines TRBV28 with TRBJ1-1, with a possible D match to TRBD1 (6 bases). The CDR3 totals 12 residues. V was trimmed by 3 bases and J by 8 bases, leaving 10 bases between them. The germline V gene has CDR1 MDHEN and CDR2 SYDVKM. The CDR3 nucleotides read TGTGCCAGCAGTTTCGGGACACAAGAAGCTTTCTTT. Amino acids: CASSFGTQEAFF.

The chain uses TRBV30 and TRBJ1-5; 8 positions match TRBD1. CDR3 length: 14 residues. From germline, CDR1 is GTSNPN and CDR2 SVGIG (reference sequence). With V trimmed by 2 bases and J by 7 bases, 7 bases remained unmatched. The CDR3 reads CAWSPTSGGQPQHF. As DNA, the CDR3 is TGTGCCTGGAGTCCAACTTCAGGGGGCCAGCCCCAGCATTTT.

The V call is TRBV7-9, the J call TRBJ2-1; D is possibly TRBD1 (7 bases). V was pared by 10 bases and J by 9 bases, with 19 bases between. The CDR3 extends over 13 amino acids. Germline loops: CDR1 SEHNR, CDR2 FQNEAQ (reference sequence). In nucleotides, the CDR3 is TGTGCCACGCGGGACAGTGTTTATGGTGAGCAGTTCTTC. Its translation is CATRDSVYGEQFF.

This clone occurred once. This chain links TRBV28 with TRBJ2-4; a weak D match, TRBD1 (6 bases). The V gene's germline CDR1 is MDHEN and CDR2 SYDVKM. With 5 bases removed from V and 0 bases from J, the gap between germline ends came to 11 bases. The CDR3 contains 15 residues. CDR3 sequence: CASSRTAIAKNIQYF. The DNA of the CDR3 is TGTGCCAGCAGTCGGACAGCAATAGCCAAAAACATTCAGTACTTC.

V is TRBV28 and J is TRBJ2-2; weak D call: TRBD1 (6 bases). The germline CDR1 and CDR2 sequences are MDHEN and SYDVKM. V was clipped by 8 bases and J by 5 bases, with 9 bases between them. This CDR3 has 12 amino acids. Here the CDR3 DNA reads TGTGCCAGCGGAACAGGGACCGGGGAGCTGTTTTTT. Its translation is CASGTGTGELFF. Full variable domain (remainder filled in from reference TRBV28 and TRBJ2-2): DVKVTQSSRYLVKRTGEKVFLECVQDMDHENMFWYRQDPGLGLRLIYFSYDVKMKEKGDIPEGYSVSREKKERFSLILESASTNQTSMYLCASGTGTGELFFGEGSRLTVL.

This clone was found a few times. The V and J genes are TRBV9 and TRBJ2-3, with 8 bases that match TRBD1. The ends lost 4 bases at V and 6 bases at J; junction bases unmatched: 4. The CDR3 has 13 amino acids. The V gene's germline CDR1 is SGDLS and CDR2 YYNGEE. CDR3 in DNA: TGTGCCAGCAGCCCAGGGGGCCCGGATACGCAGTATTTT. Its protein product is CASSPGGPDTQYF.